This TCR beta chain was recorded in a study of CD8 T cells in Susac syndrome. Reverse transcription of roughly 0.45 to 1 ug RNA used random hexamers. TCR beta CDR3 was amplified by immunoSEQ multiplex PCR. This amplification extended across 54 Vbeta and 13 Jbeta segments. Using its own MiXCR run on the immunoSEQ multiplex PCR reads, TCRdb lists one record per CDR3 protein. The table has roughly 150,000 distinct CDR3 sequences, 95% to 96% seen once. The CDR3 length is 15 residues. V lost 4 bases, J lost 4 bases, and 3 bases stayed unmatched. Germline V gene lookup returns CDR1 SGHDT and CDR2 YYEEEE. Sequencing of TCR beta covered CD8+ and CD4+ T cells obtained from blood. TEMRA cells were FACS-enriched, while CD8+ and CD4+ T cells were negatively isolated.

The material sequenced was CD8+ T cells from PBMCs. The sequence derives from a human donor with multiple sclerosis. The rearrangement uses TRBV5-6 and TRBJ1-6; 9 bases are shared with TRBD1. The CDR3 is CASSTGQGYNSPLHF. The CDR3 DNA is TGTGCCAGCAGCACCGGACAGGGGTATAATTCACCCCTCCACTTT.